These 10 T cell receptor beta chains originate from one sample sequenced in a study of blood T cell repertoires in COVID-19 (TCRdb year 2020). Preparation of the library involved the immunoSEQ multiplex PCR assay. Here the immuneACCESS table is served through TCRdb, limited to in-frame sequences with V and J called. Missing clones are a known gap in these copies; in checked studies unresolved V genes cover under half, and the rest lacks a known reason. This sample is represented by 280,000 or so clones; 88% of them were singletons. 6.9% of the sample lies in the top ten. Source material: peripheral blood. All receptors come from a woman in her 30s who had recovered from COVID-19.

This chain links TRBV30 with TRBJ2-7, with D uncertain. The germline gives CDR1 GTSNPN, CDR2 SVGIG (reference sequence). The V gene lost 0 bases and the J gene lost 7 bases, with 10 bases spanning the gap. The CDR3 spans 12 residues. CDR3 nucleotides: TGTGCCTGGAGTGTAACGGGTCTGGAGCAGTACTTC. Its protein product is CAWSVTGLEQYF.

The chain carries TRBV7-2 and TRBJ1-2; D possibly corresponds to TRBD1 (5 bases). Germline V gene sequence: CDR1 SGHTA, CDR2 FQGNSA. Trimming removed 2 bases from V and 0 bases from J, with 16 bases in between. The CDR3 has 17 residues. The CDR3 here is CASSLSLRGVANYGYTF. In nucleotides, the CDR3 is TGTGCCAGCAGCTTAAGCCTTCGGGGGGTAGCTAACTATGGCTACACCTTC.

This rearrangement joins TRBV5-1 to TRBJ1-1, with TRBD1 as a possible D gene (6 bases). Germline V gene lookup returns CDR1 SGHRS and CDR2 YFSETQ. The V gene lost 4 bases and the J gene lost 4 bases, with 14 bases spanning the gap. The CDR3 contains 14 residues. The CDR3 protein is CASSLDGGSTEAFF. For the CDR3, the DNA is TGCGCCAGCAGCCTTGATGGGGGCAGCACTGAAGCTTTCTTT.

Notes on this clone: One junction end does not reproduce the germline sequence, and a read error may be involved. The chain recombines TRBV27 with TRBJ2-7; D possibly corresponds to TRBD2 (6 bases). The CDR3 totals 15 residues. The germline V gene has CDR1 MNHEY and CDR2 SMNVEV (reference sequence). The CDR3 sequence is CASSLSRGTSYEQYF. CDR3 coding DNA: TGTGCCAGCAGTCTATCCCGCGGGACTTCCTACGAGCAGTACTTC.

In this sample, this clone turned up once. In nucleotides, the CDR3 is TGCGCCAGCAGCAATGGACAGGACGGTTCACCCCTCCACTTT. This translates into CASSNGQDGSPLHF. The chain combines TRBV5-1 with TRBJ1-6; 7 bases line up with TRBD1. CDR1 SGHRS and CDR2 YFSETQ come from the germline V gene. Trimming at V came to 4 bases and at J to 9 bases, leaving 7 bases not matched to a gene. This CDR3 has 14 amino acids.

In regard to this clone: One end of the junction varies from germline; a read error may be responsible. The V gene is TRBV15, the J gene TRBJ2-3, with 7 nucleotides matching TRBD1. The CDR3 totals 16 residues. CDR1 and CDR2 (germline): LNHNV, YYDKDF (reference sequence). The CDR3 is CATSGEGALSTDTQYF. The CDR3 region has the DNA TGTGCCACCAGCGGAGAGGGGGCTTTAAGCACAGATACGCAGTATTTT.

CDR3 DNA sequence: TGTGCCTTTACGCGGGGGGCGCAAGAGACCCAGTACTTC. This encodes CAFTRGAQETQYF. This chain joins TRBV30 and TRBJ2-5; 8 bases line up with TRBD2. The CDR3 has 13 residues. The germline CDR1 and CDR2 sequences are GTSNPN and SVGIG (reference sequence). J lost 2 bases, V lost 7 bases, and 6 bases had no gene match.

The CDR3 coding sequence is TGTGCCAGCAGACCGTACAGGGGACTGTCCTATAATTCACCCCTCCACTTT. Encoded protein: CASRPYRGLSYNSPLHF. The chain uses TRBV28 and TRBJ1-6, with 7 bases fitting TRBD1. The CDR3 is 17 amino acids. With V trimmed by 6 bases and J by 1 base, 9 bases remained unmatched. CDR1 and CDR2 from the germline V gene are MDHEN and SYDVKM.

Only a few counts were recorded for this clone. The CDR3 sequence is CSSGQQYGYTF. The CDR3 coding sequence is TGCAGTTCGGGACAGCAATATGGCTACACCTTC. The rearrangement joins TRBV20-1 to TRBJ1-2, with 7 bases matching TRBD1. CDR3 length equals 11 residues. Germline CDR1 and CDR2: DFQATT and SNEGSKA (reference sequence). V lost 8 bases, J lost 5 bases, and 5 bases stayed unmatched.

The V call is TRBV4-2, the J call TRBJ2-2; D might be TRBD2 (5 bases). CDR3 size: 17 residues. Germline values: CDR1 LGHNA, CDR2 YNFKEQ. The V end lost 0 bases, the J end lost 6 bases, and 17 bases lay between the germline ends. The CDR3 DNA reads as TGTGCCAGCAGCCAAGATGATGGTGCTAGCAATGCCGGGGAGCTGTTTTTT. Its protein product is CASSQDDGASNAGELFF.